These 21 T cell receptor beta chains were sequenced from one sample in a study of response to subunit inactivated influenza vaccine. TCRdb re-called the RT-PCR reads with MiXCR, one entry per CDR3 protein. The data hold a few hundred thousand distinct CDR3 sequences, with about a fifth observed a single time. The starting material was PBMCs from blood, obtained 21 months after vaccination. These receptors originate from a man between 50 and 69 years old who received an inactivated influenza vaccine.

This rearrangement joins TRBV10-3 to TRBJ2-2; D unclear. In germline, CDR1 is ENHRY, CDR2 SYGVKD. V was cut by 9 bases and J by 4 bases, with 15 bases left in between. This CDR3 is 14 amino acids long. In nucleotides, the CDR3 is TGTGCCATTGGGAAAGGCCGCTCCACCGGGGAGCTGTTTTTT. Translating gives CAIGKGRSTGELFF.

The rearrangement uses TRBV6-2 or TRBV6-3 and TRBJ2-3, with D perhaps being TRBD1 or TRBD2 (5 bases each). The CDR3 spans 11 residues. Germline V CDR1 and CDR2: MNHEY, SVGEGT. V was shortened by 6 bases and J by 7 bases, with 8 bases between the two germline ends. The CDR3 nucleotides read TGTGCCAGCAGAGAGGGGTATACGCAGTATTTT. Translated, it gives CASREGYTQYF.

The chain is built from TRBV10-3 and TRBJ1-3; D remains ambiguous. The CDR3 sequence is 14 residues long. V lost 3 bases, J lost 4 bases, and 10 bases lay in between. Germline values: CDR1 ENHRY, CDR2 SYGVKD. The CDR3 nucleotides read TGTGCCATCAGTGATTCGGATTCCGGAAACACCATATATTTT. Protein: CAISDSDSGNTIYF.

The chain couples TRBV10-3 to TRBJ2-2; D not resolved. Germline CDR1 ENHRY, CDR2 SYGVKD. The V gene lost 6 bases and the J gene lost 8 bases, with 13 bases spanning the gap. The CDR3 has 13 amino acids. CDR3 nucleotides: TGTGCCATCAGCGATCAGTGGGTGGGGGAGCTGTTTTTT. Its protein product is CAISDQWVGELFF.

The chain carries TRBV24-1 and TRBJ1-5; no definite D call. The CDR3 contains 13 residues. Germline assignment: CDR1 KGHDR and CDR2 SFDVKD. The germline V and J ends were trimmed by 4 bases and 1 base, with 4 bases remaining between them. CDR3 in DNA: TGTGCCACCAGTGAGCAGAGCAATCAGCCCCAGCATTTT. Protein sequence: CATSEQSNQPQHF.

This clonotype appeared a few times. CDR3 protein: CSARIDRDTEAFF. The CDR3 DNA is TGCAGTGCTAGAATCGACAGGGACACTGAAGCTTTCTTT. The gene calls are TRBV20-1 and TRBJ1-1; TRBD1 agrees at 7 bases. The CDR3 totals 13 residues. Looked up from germline, CDR1 is DFQATT and CDR2 is SNEGSKA (reference sequence). The V and J ends lost 2 bases and 3 bases, in that order; junction bases with no gene match: 3.

This clonotype has a handful of counts. This chain uses TRBV5-6 with TRBJ1-5; D not resolved. The CDR3 consists of 17 residues. V lost 1 base, J lost 4 bases, and 18 bases lay in between. Germline CDR1 reads SGHDT; CDR2 reads YYEEEE. In DNA form, the CDR3 reads TGTGCCAGCAGCTTGAGGTCAGCAAAAGAAGAAAATCAGCCCCAGCATTTT. This gives the protein CASSLRSAKEENQPQHF.

This rearrangement joins TRBV2 to TRBJ2-3; no definite D call. The V gene lost 6 bases and the J gene lost 2 bases, with 12 bases spanning the gap. The CDR3 loop spans 14 amino acids. Germline V gene sequence: CDR1 SNHLY, CDR2 FYNNEI. CDR3 nucleotide sequence: TGTGCCAGCAGAGGGAAGTGGAACACAGATACGCAGTATTTT. It codes for CASRGKWNTDTQYF.

This clonotype showed up just a few times. This rearrangement joins TRBV14 to TRBJ1-6, with 8 bases identical to TRBD1. This CDR3 contains 14 residues. With 4 bases clipped from V and 8 bases from J, the junction kept 4 bases outside the gene matches. Germline loops: CDR1 SGHDN, CDR2 FVKESK. CDR3: CASSPGQGYSPLHF. The CDR3 coding sequence is TGTGCCAGCAGCCCTGGACAGGGTTATTCACCCCTCCACTTT.

This clonotype was seen only a few times. The V gene is TRBV2, the J gene TRBJ1-5; D is perhaps TRBD1 (6 bases). Deletions cut 6 bases from V and 7 bases from J, with 16 bases between. The CDR3 sequence is 14 residues long. Germline V gene data show CDR1 as SNHLY and CDR2 as FYNNEI. In DNA, the CDR3 is TGTGCCAGCAGCCGGACAGCAACGGAGCAGCCCCAGCATTTT. As protein: CASSRTATEQPQHF. Together with reference TRBV2 and TRBJ1-5, the CDR3 gives the full variable domain: EPEVTQTPSHQVTQMGQEVILRCVPISNHLYFYWYRQILGQKVEFLVSFYNNEISEKSEIFDDQFSVERPDGSNFTLKIRSTKLEDSAMYFCASSRTATEQPQHFGDGTRLSIL.

The chain uses TRBV3-1 and TRBJ2-7, with a tentative D call TRBD2 (5 bases). V shed 0 bases and J shed 6 bases, with 12 bases lying between them. CDR1 and CDR2 from the germline V gene are LGHDT and YNNKEL (reference sequence). The CDR3 sequence is 14 residues long. CDR3 in amino acids: CASSQDSRRREQYF. For the CDR3, the DNA is TGTGCCAGCAGCCAAGATTCTAGGAGGCGCGAGCAGTACTTC.

This clonotype was seen a handful of times. The chain is built from TRBV5-1 and TRBJ1-5; 7 nucleotides align to TRBD1. Germline V gene sequence: CDR1 SGHRS, CDR2 YFSETQ. The ends lost 3 bases at V and 0 bases at J; junction bases unmatched: 6. The CDR3 runs to 16 residues. CDR3 coding DNA: TGCGCCAGCAGCTCGGAACCAGGGGGTAGCAATCAGCCCCAGCATTTT. Translating gives CASSSEPGGSNQPQHF.

This clonotype was counted many times. The genes are TRBV6-5 and TRBJ1-1; 9 bases agree with TRBD1. The CDR3 totals 14 residues. V lost 2 bases to trimming and J lost 3 bases; unmatched junction nucleotides: 1. CDR1 is MNHEY and CDR2 is SVGAGI in the germline V gene. The CDR3 is CASSYGTGYTEAFF. The CDR3 coding sequence is TGTGCCAGCAGTTACGGGACAGGGTACACTGAAGCTTTCTTT.

In its sample, this clonotype was seen a few times. The chain joins TRBV29-1 to TRBJ1-1; weak D call: TRBD1 (6 bases). The CDR3 is 12 residues long. CDR1 SQVTM and CDR2 ANQGSEA come from the germline V gene. V was trimmed by 6 bases and J by 4 bases, leaving 12 bases between them. For the CDR3, the DNA is TGCAGCGTGGGGGGCGGGGCCACTGAAGCTTTCTTT. Protein: CSVGGGATEAFF.

This clonotype was observed a handful of times. J is TRBJ2-4 and V is TRBV5-1; D is tentatively TRBD1 or TRBD2 (5 bases each). The CDR3 has 15 residues. Trimming removed 0 bases from V and 3 bases from J, with 10 bases in between. Germline lookup yields CDR1 SGHRS and CDR2 YFSETQ. CDR3 loop: CASSLGGANKNIQYF. The DNA for the CDR3 is TGCGCCAGCAGCTTGGGAGGGGCGAACAAAAACATTCAGTACTTC.

This clonotype has only a few counts. The chain couples TRBV11-2 to TRBJ2-5; D is undetermined. The CDR3 loop spans 13 amino acids. V gave up 1 base and J gave up 4 bases, with 7 bases separating them. Per the germline V gene, CDR1 is SGHAT and CDR2 is FQNNGV. This chain's CDR3 is CASSLGPPETQYF. CDR3 coding DNA: TGTGCCAGCAGCTTAGGGCCCCCAGAGACCCAGTACTTC.

This sequence joins TRBV20-1 and TRBJ2-2; weak D call: TRBD2 (6 bases). CDR3 size: 12 residues. Trimming cost V 6 bases and J 6 bases, with 11 bases left between them. The germline V gene has CDR1 DFQATT and CDR2 SNEGSKA (reference sequence). CDR3 DNA sequence: TGCAGTGCAGGGTGGGGGGCCGGGGAGCTGTTTTTT. Translation gives CSAGWGAGELFF.

In its sample, this clonotype was seen a few times. The gene calls are TRBV5-1 and TRBJ1-2, with TRBD1 matching 12 bases. This CDR3 comprises 22 residues. Germline V gene sequence: CDR1 SGHRS, CDR2 YFSETQ. V was clipped by 4 bases and J by 0 bases; unmatched bases: 22. CDR3 in amino acids: CASSDYKNLPGQGAQTNYGYTF. Written as DNA, the CDR3 is TGCGCCAGCAGCGACTATAAAAACCTACCGGGACAGGGGGCCCAGACTAACTATGGCTACACCTTC.

The CDR3 DNA follows: TGTGCCTCCGCTTTGGATCGAGAAGATACGCAGTATTTT. Encoded protein: CASALDREDTQYF. V gene TRBV12-3 or TRBV12-4 combines with J gene TRBJ2-3; D is undetermined. CDR3 length equals 13 residues. Deletions cut 11 bases from V and 5 bases from J, with 17 bases between.

Ten or more counts support this clonotype. The gene calls are TRBV29-1 and TRBJ2-1; 14 bases match TRBD2. CDR1 SQVTM and CDR2 ANQGSEA come from the germline V gene. J gave up 0 bases and V 7 bases, and 11 bases lay outside the gene matches. The CDR3 extends over 18 amino acids. The CDR3 here is CSARGLAGVTSSYNEQFF. In nucleotides, the CDR3 is TGCAGCGCACGGGGACTAGCGGGAGTCACAAGCTCCTACAATGAGCAGTTCTTC.

This clonotype was observed a handful of times. Here the CDR3 reads CAISESTDLNTEAFF. CDR3 DNA: TGTGCCATCAGTGAGTCGACAGACTTGAACACTGAAGCTTTCTTT. The gene calls are TRBV10-3 and TRBJ1-1; weak D call: TRBD1 (5 bases). The V end was cut by 0 bases, the J end by 0 bases, with 8 bases between. CDR3 size: 15 residues. CDR1 and CDR2 (germline): ENHRY, SYGVKD.